A selection of T cell receptor beta chains follows, all from one sample in a study of CD8 T cells in Susac syndrome. TCRdb reprocessed the immunoSEQ multiplex PCR reads via MiXCR and lists one record per CDR3 protein. Seen here are 300,000 or so distinct CDR3 sequences, about 90% observed once, and the top ten hold over 0.05%. Sequencing input: CD4+ T cells from PBMCs. The receptors stem from a human donor with multiple sclerosis. The CDR3 runs from the conserved cysteine through the conserved F or W. Fields, in order: J gene, V gene, D gene, clone size, CDR3 DNA, CDR3 protein. D genes are given only for firm matches. A row's size may be missing; if present it is once, few, many or a size class.

TRBJ1-2	TRBV12-3/TRBV12-4	-	-	TGTGCCAGCAGTCTGGAGGTGCGAGGCTACACCTTC	CASSLEVRGYTF
TRBJ2-3	TRBV7-9	-	once	TGTGCCAGCAGGGGACGGTGGCTACCCAATCGGATAGCAGATACGCAGTATTTT	CASRGRWLPNRIADTQYF
TRBJ2-5	TRBV30	TRBD2	-	TGTGCCTGGAGTGTAAGGTGGTTAAGCGGGATCGCGGAGACCCAGTACTTC	CAWSVRWLSGIAETQYF
TRBJ2-7	TRBV6-6	TRBD2	-	TGTGCCAGCAGTACGGCGGCGGGACTAGCTGAATACGAGCAGTACTTC	CASSTAAGLAEYEQYF
TRBJ2-7	TRBV4-1	TRBD2	-	TGCGCCAGCAGCCTTAGCGGGAGGGCAAGGGACGAGCAGTACTTC	CASSLSGRARDEQYF
TRBJ2-5	TRBV7-7	-	few	TGTGCTAGCAGCCTTGCCGGTGGGACCCAGTACTTC	CASSLAGGTQYF
TRBJ1-2	TRBV6-5	-	-	TGTGCCAGCAGCCGTACCGGGACTCGTGGCTACACCTTC	CASSRTGTRGYTF
TRBJ1-2	TRBV27	TRBD1	-	TGTGCCAGCAGTGGATGGGGGGACAGGGGGCATGGCTACACCTTC	CASSGWGDRGHGYTF
TRBJ1-4	TRBV20-1	-	-	TGCAGTGCTCCACGTCGCAGGCAGGGGATTGAAAAACTGTTTTTT	CSAPRRRQGIEKLFF
TRBJ1-1	TRBV30	-	once	TGTGCCTGGAGTAGGCGGTATATAGGCAGGGCAATGAACACTGAAGCTTTCTTT	CAWSRRYIGRAMNTEAFF
TRBJ1-2	TRBV6-5	-	-	TGTGCCACCACGCGACATGACTATGGCTACACCTTC	CATTRHDYGYTF
TRBJ2-5	TRBV19	-	once	TGTGCCAGTAGTAACAACCTCCAAGAGACCCAGTACTTC	CASSNNLQETQYF
TRBJ2-3	TRBV6-5	TRBD2	-	TGTGCCAGCAGTCACCGGGGGGGCAAGATCCGCACAGATACGCAGTATTTT	CASSHRGGKIRTDTQYF
TRBJ1-4	TRBV25-1	-	-	TGTGCCAGCAGTGAAGTCCTAAATGAAAAACTGTTTTTT	CASSEVLNEKLFF
TRBJ1-2	TRBV13	-	few	TGTGCCAGCAGCTTAGGGGGGCAGGGCCATTATGGCTACACCTTC	CASSLGGQGHYGYTF
TRBJ2-1	TRBV7-9	-	-	TGTGCCAGCAGCTTCCCACAGGGCCCCTACAATGAGCAGTTCTTC	CASSFPQGPYNEQFF
TRBJ1-3	TRBV7-9	-	-	TGTGCCAGCAGCCAGGGCGGGGGCTCTGGAAACACCATATATTTT	CASSQGGGSGNTIYF
TRBJ2-5	TRBV3-1	-	-	TGTGCCAGCAGTAAAGAGCCAGAGGGAGAGACCCAGTACTTC	CASSKEPEGETQYF